Reported below is one T cell receptor (beta chain). As yet, its antigen is unknown. The data are from a study of cytomegalovirus exposure and HLA in healthy donors. Study-level findings and limits: Rare sequences made up most TCRs, while some public TCRs were found in many donors.

V was pared by 2 bases and J by 1 base, with 14 bases between. Germline CDR1 is SNHLY and CDR2 is FYNNEI. This CDR3 has 16 residues. PCR primers comprised 60 Vbeta and 13 Jbeta primers. The protocol was immunoSEQ multiplex PCR, while the TCRdb copy is restricted to in-frame clones and leaves out a portion. The data contain about 140,000 clones, approximately 80% of them seen just once; the ten biggest clones take up roughly 8.8%. The V and J genes are TRBV2 and TRBJ2-5, with a weak D call TRBD2 (7 bases). Sample: PBMCs. The clonotype comes from a woman aged 45-60 years in good health and CMV-seropositive. The CDR3: CASSEINGGLQETQYF. CDR3 DNA sequence: TGTGCCAGCAGTGAAATTAACGGGGGGCTCCAAGAGACCCAGTACTTC.